The 30 T cell receptor beta chains given below trace back to one sample, sequenced in a study of cytomegalovirus exposure and HLA in healthy donors. Primers for the PCR totalled 60 Vbeta and 13 Jbeta. Assay used: immunoSEQ multiplex PCR; TCRdb lists only in-frame clones, some missing. The sample lists fewer than 140,000 clones; over 55% were seen once. The sequenced sample was PBMCs. The receptors come from a female donor in good health and CMV-seronegative.

The chain has TRBV7-9 and TRBJ2-3; 9 bases fit TRBD1. The length of the CDR3 is 15 residues. V lost 4 bases, J lost 2 bases, and 4 bases stayed unmatched. CDR1 and CDR2 from the germline V gene are SEHNR and FQNEAQ (reference sequence). The CDR3 DNA reads as TGTGCCAGCAGCTCTTGGACAGGGGTCACAGATACGCAGTATTTT. Translation: CASSSWTGVTDTQYF.

The J gene is TRBJ2-1, the V gene TRBV5-4; 8 bases map to TRBD2. Germline-derived CDR1 and CDR2 are SGHNT and YYREEE (reference sequence). The CDR3 consists of 16 residues. The junction had 2 bases not matched to a gene; V was cut back by 0 bases and J by 0 bases. CDR3 DNA sequence: TGTGCCAGCAGCTTGGGTAGCGGGAACTCCTACAATGAGCAGTTCTTC. It translates to CASSLGSGNSYNEQFF.

The chain recombines TRBV20-1 with TRBJ2-7; D ambiguous. V was shortened by 0 bases and J by 4 bases, with 4 bases between the two germline ends. This CDR3 region has 11 residues. CDR1 and CDR2 from the germline V gene are DFQATT and SNEGSKA (reference sequence). The CDR3 spells CSARERYEQYF. In nucleotides, the CDR3 is TGCAGTGCTAGAGAACGGTACGAGCAGTACTTC.

The gene calls are TRBV10-3 and TRBJ1-5; TRBD1 is a possible D gene (6 bases). CDR3 size: 12 residues. Deletions cut 11 bases from V and 0 bases from J, with 8 bases between. Per the germline V gene, CDR1 is ENHRY and CDR2 is SYGVKD. The chain's CDR3 is CASGVSNQPQHF. The CDR3, as DNA: TGTGCCTCAGGGGTTAGCAATCAGCCCCAGCATTTT.

This clone has only a few counts. V and J are TRBV27 and TRBJ2-7; D is unclear. V was cut by 8 bases and J by 3 bases, with 2 bases left in between. The CDR3 runs 9 residues. Looked up from germline, CDR1 is MNHEY and CDR2 is SMNVEV (reference sequence). The CDR3 coding sequence is TGTGCCAGCCACTACGAGCAGTACTTC. Its protein product is CASHYEQYF.

V gene TRBV7-9 combines with J gene TRBJ2-4; the D is unclear. Germline values: CDR1 SEHNR, CDR2 FQNEAQ (reference sequence). CDR3 length equals 19 residues. Trimming cost V 1 base and J 0 bases, with 19 bases left between them. The CDR3 DNA sequence: TGTGCCAGCAGCTTAGTAAGGCCAGAACTACCGTTAGCCAAAAACATTCAGTACTTC. It is translated as CASSLVRPELPLAKNIQYF.

This clone has a handful of counts. The chain links TRBV6-4 to TRBJ2-2, with D possibly being TRBD2 (6 bases). CDR3 size: 15 residues. The germline V gene has CDR1 MRHNA and CDR2 SNTAGT. Trimming pared 0 bases from V and 12 bases from J, leaving 17 bases between. The CDR3 DNA reads as TGTGCCAGCAGTGACTCCGTAGGGACTCCGGTCCAGCTGTTTTTT. Its protein is CASSDSVGTPVQLFF.

This clone has only a few counts. The gene calls are TRBV19 and TRBJ2-5, with 9 positions matching TRBD2. The germline gives CDR1 LNHDA, CDR2 SQIVND (reference sequence). CDR3 size: 15 residues. The trim removed 3 bases at V and 2 bases at J, leaving 4 bases unmatched. The CDR3 here is CASSISSGMQETQYF. CDR3 DNA: TGTGCCAGTAGTATTTCTAGCGGGATGCAAGAGACCCAGTACTTC. The whole variable domain, remainder taken from reference TRBV19 and TRBJ2-5, is DGGITQSPKYLFRKEGQNVTLSCEQNLNHDAMYWYRQDPGQGLRLIYYSQIVNDFQKGDIAEGYSVSREKKESFPLTVTSAQKNPTAFYLCASSISSGMQETQYFGPGTRLLVL.

In its sample, this clone was seen a few times. The chain recombines TRBV30 with TRBJ2-5; a weak D match, TRBD2 (6 bases). Per the germline V gene, CDR1 is GTSNPN and CDR2 is SVGIG (reference sequence). This CDR3 has 11 residues. The ends were cut back, 2 bases at V and 5 bases at J, with 6 bases in the middle. The CDR3 DNA reads TGTGCCTGGAGTAGCGGGGAGACCCAGTACTTC. Its protein is CAWSSGETQYF.

The rearrangement joins TRBV28 to TRBJ2-1; 7 nucleotides line up with TRBD2. The CDR3 contains 15 residues. Germline loops: CDR1 MDHEN, CDR2 SYDVKM. The J segment lost 10 bases and the V segment lost 5 bases, leaving 14 bases of the junction unmatched. The CDR3 sequence: CASSPPSGVGTEQFF. The CDR3 DNA follows: TGTGCCAGCAGTCCCCCCAGCGGGGTAGGAACGGAGCAGTTCTTC. Supplemented by reference TRBV28 and TRBJ2-1, the full variable domain reads DVKVTQSSRYLVKRTGEKVFLECVQDMDHENMFWYRQDPGLGLRLIYFSYDVKMKEKGDIPEGYSVSREKKERFSLILESASTNQTSMYLCASSPPSGVGTEQFFGPGTRLTVL.

The chain links TRBV9 to TRBJ2-7, with 12 bases identical to TRBD2. V dropped 0 bases and J dropped 4; count of bases not matched to a gene: 2. The CDR3 has 15 residues. The germline V gene has CDR1 SGDLS and CDR2 YYNGEE. The DNA of the CDR3 is TGTGCCAGCAGCGTAGGGACTAGCGGGATATACGAGCAGTACTTC. The encoded protein is CASSVGTSGIYEQYF.

This chain connects TRBV9 to TRBJ2-1, with 7 nucleotides matching TRBD2. Germline CDR1 reads SGDLS; CDR2 reads YYNGEE. The junction had 7 bases not matched to a gene; V was cut back by 0 bases and J by 4 bases. This CDR3 has 16 residues. The CDR3 DNA reads as TGTGCCAGCAGCGTAGAGGTGGGAGGGGTATACAATGAGCAGTTCTTC. This gives the protein CASSVEVGGVYNEQFF.

The V and J genes are TRBV18 and TRBJ2-1; 14 bases agree with TRBD2. Germline CDR1 is KGHSH and CDR2 is LQKENI. Trimming took 2 bases from V and 7 from J; bases not matched to a gene: 7. The length of the CDR3 is 17 residues. The CDR3 DNA follows: TGTGCCAGCTCACCAGGGACTAGCGGGAGAGAATTTAATGAGCAGTTCTTC. Its translation: CASSPGTSGREFNEQFF.

This sequence joins TRBV18 and TRBJ1-1; D is possibly TRBD1 (6 bases). Deletions cut 3 bases from V and 2 bases from J, with 22 bases between. This CDR3 is built from 18 residues. Germline loops: CDR1 KGHSH, CDR2 LQKENI. The CDR3 loop reads CASSPNSGQLNSNTEAFF. The DNA of the CDR3 is TGTGCCAGCTCACCTAATTCCGGACAGCTCAACTCCAACACTGAAGCTTTCTTT. Using reference TRBV18 and TRBJ1-1 for the parts outside the CDR3, the full variable domain is NAGVMQNPRHLVRRRGQEARLRCSPMKGHSHVYWYRQLPEEGLKFMVYLQKENIIDESGMPKERFSAEFPKEGPSILRIQQVVRGDSAAYFCASSPNSGQLNSNTEAFFGQGTRLTVV.

The chain has TRBV7-2 and TRBJ2-1, with 14 bases matching TRBD2. CDR1 SGHTA and CDR2 FQGNSA come from the germline V gene. This CDR3 is built from 18 residues. V trimming: 1 base; J trimming: 6 bases; junction bases outside the gene matches: 8. The CDR3 bases are TGTGCCAGCAGCTTAGTGGTGGGGGGACTAGCGGGAGTCAATGAGCAGTTCTTC. Its translation is CASSLVVGGLAGVNEQFF.

V usage is TRBV5-4 and J usage is TRBJ2-2; no clear D gene. There are 13 residues in the CDR3. The germline V and J ends were trimmed by 3 bases and 4 bases, with 7 bases remaining between them. Germline CDR1 reads SGHNT; CDR2 reads YYREEE (reference sequence). CDR3 amino acids: CASSSARTGELFF. The CDR3, as DNA: TGTGCCAGCAGCTCCGCGCGCACCGGGGAGCTGTTTTTT.

The J gene is TRBJ2-7, the V gene TRBV29-1; a possible D gene is TRBD1 (5 bases). Trimming removed 4 bases from V and 5 bases from J, with 12 bases in between. CDR1 is SQVTM, CDR2 ANQGSEA, per germline. The CDR3 runs 12 residues. CDR3: CSVGRTKDEQYF. Written as DNA, the CDR3 is TGCAGCGTTGGGCGGACAAAGGACGAGCAGTACTTC.

This clone has more than one count but fewer than ten. The V gene is TRBV7-9, the J gene TRBJ1-1; D is unresolved. Germline-derived CDR1 and CDR2 are SEHNR and FQNEAQ (reference sequence). V was pared by 4 bases and J by 6 bases, with 15 bases between. CDR3 length equals 14 residues. CDR3 protein: CASSSPAVKAEAFF. For the CDR3, the DNA is TGTGCCAGCAGCTCCCCTGCGGTCAAGGCTGAAGCTTTCTTT.

In regard to this clone: Germline is not matched at one junction end, which may reflect a read error. The rearrangement uses TRBV7-7 and TRBJ2-1; D perhaps matches TRBD1 (6 bases). CDR1 is SSHAT, CDR2 FNYEAQ, per germline (reference sequence). CDR3 length: 13 amino acids. CDR3 amino acids: CASSLDRYNEQFF. The DNA for the CDR3 is TGTGCTAGCAGCTTAGACAGGTACAATGAGCAGTTCTTC.

The V gene is TRBV6-1, the J gene TRBJ2-2, with a weak D call TRBD2 (6 bases). In germline, CDR1 is MNHNS, CDR2 SASEGT. V lost 7 bases and J 7 bases, leaving 19 bases between the germline ends. The CDR3 is made up of 15 amino acids. The DNA for the CDR3 is TGTGCCAGCACTAGCGTACGAACGAGAGGCGGGGAGCTGTTTTTT. Its protein is CASTSVRTRGGELFF.

The rearrangement uses TRBV6-1 and TRBJ2-5; 9 nucleotides match TRBD1. The tail of the sequence fits TRBJ2-7 better, so the J call may be wrong. Looked up from germline, CDR1 is MNHNS and CDR2 is SASEGT. This CDR3 region has 15 residues. As DNA, the CDR3 is TGTGCCAGCAGTCCCCGGGACAGGGACCTCAACGAGCAGTACTTC. Encoded protein: CASSPRDRDLNEQYF.

The chain joins TRBV19 to TRBJ1-5; D not certain. V gave up 0 bases and J gave up 2 bases, with 14 bases separating them. The length of the CDR3 is 17 residues. Germline V lookup: CDR1 LNHDA, CDR2 SQIVND (reference sequence). CDR3 amino acids: CASSIDREQMGNQPQHF. The CDR3 DNA follows: TGTGCCAGTAGTATAGATCGGGAACAGATGGGCAATCAGCCCCAGCATTTT.

This clone was counted between two and nine times. This chain joins TRBV15 and TRBJ1-1, with D perhaps TRBD1 (6 bases). The CDR3 has 15 amino acids. From germline, CDR1 is LNHNV and CDR2 YYDKDF (reference sequence). V was trimmed by 3 bases and J by 0 bases, leaving 11 bases between them. The CDR3 spells CATSSSRTVNTEAFF. CDR3 in DNA: TGTGCCACCAGCAGTTCTAGGACAGTGAACACTGAAGCTTTCTTT.

The chain has TRBV5-1 and TRBJ1-1; 10 bases are shared with TRBD1. The junction had 7 bases not matched to a gene; V was cut back by 1 base and J by 7 bases. Germline V gene data show CDR1 as SGHRS and CDR2 as YFSETQ. CDR3 size: 15 residues. CDR3 DNA sequence: TGCGCCAGCAGCTTGCGACAAGGACAGGGGGATGAAGCTTTCTTT. Translation gives CASSLRQGQGDEAFF.

This clone came up once. The CDR3 is CAWAIPPQLAGGPYSYNEQFF. CDR3 DNA: TGTGCCTGGGCCATACCCCCTCAACTAGCGGGAGGACCCTATTCCTACAATGAGCAGTTCTTC. The genes are TRBV30 and TRBJ2-1; 12 bases fit TRBD2. Unmatched junction bases numbered 21, after V lost 5 bases and J lost 1 base. Germline lookup yields CDR1 GTSNPN and CDR2 SVGIG (reference sequence). This CDR3 contains 21 residues.

J is TRBJ2-5 and V is TRBV10-3; 13 bases match TRBD2. With V trimmed by 4 bases and J by 1 base, 9 bases remained unmatched. Germline loops: CDR1 ENHRY, CDR2 SYGVKD. The CDR3 loop spans 18 amino acids. CDR3 bases: TGTGCCATCAGTGGCGGACTAGCGGGGGCCCCCCGCCAAGAGACCCAGTACTTC. Encoded protein: CAISGGLAGAPRQETQYF.

In DNA form, the CDR3 reads TGTGCCAGCAGTCCTCGGACAGGGGCAGATACGCAGTATTTT. Translated: CASSPRTGADTQYF. The rearrangement links TRBV27 to TRBJ2-3; 9 bases match TRBD1. The length of the CDR3 is 14 residues. CDR1 and CDR2 from the germline V gene are MNHEY and SMNVEV (reference sequence). Losses at the gene ends were 5 bases for V and 4 bases for J; bases not matched to a gene: 4.

The gene calls are TRBV6-8 and TRBJ1-5; D perhaps matches TRBD1 (6 bases). This CDR3 has 15 residues. Per the germline V gene, CDR1 is MNHGY and CDR2 is SAAAGT. With 2 bases removed from V and 7 bases from J, the gap between germline ends came to 15 bases. This CDR3 reads CASSYQQGVEQPQHF. In DNA, the CDR3 is TGTGCCAGCAGTTACCAACAGGGTGTAGAGCAGCCCCAGCATTTT.

The rearrangement uses TRBV5-4 and TRBJ1-2, with 8 bases identical to TRBD1. Germline V gene sequence: CDR1 SGHNT, CDR2 YYREEE (reference sequence). This CDR3 spans 13 amino acids. Germline trimming cut 4 bases from V and 3 bases from J; bases unmatched to any gene: 2. The CDR3 region has the DNA TGTGCCAGCAGCCAGGGACAGGACTATGGCTACACCTTC. It specifies CASSQGQDYGYTF. Based on the CDR3 plus reference TRBV5-4 and TRBJ1-2, the full variable domain is ETGVTQSPTHLIKTRGQQVTLRCSSQSGHNTVSWYQQALGQGPQFIFQYYREEENGRGNFPPRFSGLQFPNYSSELNVNALELDDSALYLCASSQGQDYGYTFGSGTRLTVV.

This clone is a singleton in its sample. The rearrangement uses TRBV7-2 and TRBJ2-3; D is perhaps TRBD2 (5 bases). The CDR3 contains 15 residues. CDR1 is SGHTA, CDR2 FQGNSA, per germline. V lost 4 bases, J lost 2 bases, and 13 bases lay in between. The CDR3 nucleotides are TGTGCCAGCAGCTCCCCCGGGGTAGCCACAGATACGCAGTATTTT. It encodes CASSSPGVATDTQYF.